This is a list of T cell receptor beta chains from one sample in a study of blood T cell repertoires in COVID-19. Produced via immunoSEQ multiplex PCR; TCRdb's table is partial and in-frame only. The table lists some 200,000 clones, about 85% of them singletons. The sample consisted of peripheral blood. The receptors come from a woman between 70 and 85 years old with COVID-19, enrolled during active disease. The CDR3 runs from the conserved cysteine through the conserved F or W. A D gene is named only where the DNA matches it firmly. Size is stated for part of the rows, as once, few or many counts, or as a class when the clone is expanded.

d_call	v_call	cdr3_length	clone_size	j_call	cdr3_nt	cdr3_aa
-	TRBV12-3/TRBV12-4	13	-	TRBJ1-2	TGTGCCAGCAGCAACAGGGATAACTATGGCTACACCTTC	CASSNRDNYGYTF
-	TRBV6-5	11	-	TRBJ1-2	TGTGCCAGCAGTAACAGTTATGGCTACACCTTC	CASSNSYGYTF
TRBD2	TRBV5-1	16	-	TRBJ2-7	TGCGCCAGCAGCTTGGCCGGGAGGGTGGGTTCCTACGAGCAGTACTTC	CASSLAGRVGSYEQYF
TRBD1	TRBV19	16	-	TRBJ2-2	TGTGCCAGTAGTGGGCAGGGGGCGTGGAACACCGGGGAGCTGTTTTTT	CASSGQGAWNTGELFF
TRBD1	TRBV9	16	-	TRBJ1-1	TGTGCCAGCAGCGTAGGGGCAGGGGGAACGAACACTGAAGCTTTCTTT	CASSVGAGGTNTEAFF
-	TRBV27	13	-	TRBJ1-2	TGTGCCAGCAGTTTATCGTCTGGCAATGGCTACACCTTC	CASSLSSGNGYTF
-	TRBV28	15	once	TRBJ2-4	TGTGCCAGCAGTTTAGGTCTACTAGCCAAAAACATTCAGTACTTC	CASSLGLLAKNIQYF
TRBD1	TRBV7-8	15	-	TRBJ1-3	TGTGCCAGCAGCCCGCAGGGGGCGTCTGGAAACACCATATATTTT	CASSPQGASGNTIYF
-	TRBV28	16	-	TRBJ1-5	TGTGCCAGCAGGTGGGGGGTTGAGGGTAGCAATCAGCCCCAGCATTTT	CASRWGVEGSNQPQHF
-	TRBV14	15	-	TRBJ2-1	TGTGCCAGCAGCCTAGGGGATGACTCCTACAATGAGCAGTTCTTC	CASSLGDDSYNEQFF
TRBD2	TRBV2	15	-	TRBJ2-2	TGTGCCAGCAGGGCTAGCGGGCTCAACACCGGGGAGCTGTTTTTT	CASRASGLNTGELFF
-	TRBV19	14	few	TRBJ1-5	TGTGCCAGTAGTGCCGACAGGAGCAATCAGCCCCAGCATTTT	CASSADRSNQPQHF
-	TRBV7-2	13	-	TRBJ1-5	TGTGCCAGCAGCCTCATGGCCAATCAGCCCCAGCATTTT	CASSLMANQPQHF
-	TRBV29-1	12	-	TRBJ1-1	TGCAGCGTTCGACACCAGAACACTGAAGCTTTCTTT	CSVRHQNTEAFF
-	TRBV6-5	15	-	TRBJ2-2	TGTGCCAGCACCAGAACAGGTTTGGACACCGGGGAGCTGTTTTTT	CASTRTGLDTGELFF
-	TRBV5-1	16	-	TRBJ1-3	TGCGCCAGCAGCTTGGGGGGAGGACGAAGTGGAAACACCATATATTTT	CASSLGGGRSGNTIYF
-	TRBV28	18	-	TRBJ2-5	TGTGCCAGCAGTTTATCCGGTGGGGCAGGGGGGCTTGCGGAGACCCAGTACTTC	CASSLSGGAGGLAETQYF
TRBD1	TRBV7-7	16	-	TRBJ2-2	TGTGCCAGCAGCGCAAGATCGGGACAGGGGGCCGGGGAGCTGTTTTTT	CASSARSGQGAGELFF
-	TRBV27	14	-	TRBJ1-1	TGTGCCAGCAGTTTAACGGTCATGAACACTGAAGCTTTCTTT	CASSLTVMNTEAFF
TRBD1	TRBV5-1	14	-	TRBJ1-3	TGCGCCAGCAGCAGGACAGGGGATGGAAACACCATATATTTT	CASSRTGDGNTIYF
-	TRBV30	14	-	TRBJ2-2	TGTGCCTGGAGTAGCTCAATTGCGTCCGGGGAGCTGTTTTTT	CAWSSSIASGELFF
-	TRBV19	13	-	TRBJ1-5	TGTGCCAGCCACCCCTGGGGGGATCAGCCCCAGCATTTT	CASHPWGDQPQHF
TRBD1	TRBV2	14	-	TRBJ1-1	TGTGCCAGCAGGATGGACAGGGGGCAGCCTGAAGCTTTCTTT	CASRMDRGQPEAFF
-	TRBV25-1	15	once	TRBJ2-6	TGTGCCAGGACAGACAGGCACTCTGGGGCCAACGTCCTGACTTTC	CARTDRHSGANVLTF